This T cell receptor beta chain was captured by sequencing in a study of shared clonotypes between healthy human individuals. The study, taken as a whole, reports: The study sampled only blood, and tissue repertoires likely differ.

Authors' methods: Filtering was not the same, since immunoSEQ gave junction-only sequences without quality scores. Method: immunoSEQ multiplex PCR; TCRdb's copy keeps in-frame clones and lacks some. The V and J calls and clone size are taken from that table; D and trimming were inferred from the DNA. The table records some 1 million clones, roughly 75% of them present only once. Turning to this clone: Its specificity is unknown.

Losses at the gene ends were 1 base for V and 3 bases for J; bases not matched to a gene: 12. This CDR3 has 18 amino acids. The germline CDR1 and CDR2 sequences are MGHRA and YSYEKL. The sample taken for sequencing was memory CD4+ T cells sorted from blood. The subset denotes: CD45RA-negative fraction. The sequence was obtained from a man between 18 and 29 years old in good health. V usage is TRBV4-1 and J usage is TRBJ2-7; TRBD2 agrees at 10 bases. Written as DNA, the CDR3 is TGCGCCAGCAGCCAAGCCGCTAGCGGGGGAGTCGGATTCTACGAGCAGTACTTC. This encodes CASSQAASGGVGFYEQYF.